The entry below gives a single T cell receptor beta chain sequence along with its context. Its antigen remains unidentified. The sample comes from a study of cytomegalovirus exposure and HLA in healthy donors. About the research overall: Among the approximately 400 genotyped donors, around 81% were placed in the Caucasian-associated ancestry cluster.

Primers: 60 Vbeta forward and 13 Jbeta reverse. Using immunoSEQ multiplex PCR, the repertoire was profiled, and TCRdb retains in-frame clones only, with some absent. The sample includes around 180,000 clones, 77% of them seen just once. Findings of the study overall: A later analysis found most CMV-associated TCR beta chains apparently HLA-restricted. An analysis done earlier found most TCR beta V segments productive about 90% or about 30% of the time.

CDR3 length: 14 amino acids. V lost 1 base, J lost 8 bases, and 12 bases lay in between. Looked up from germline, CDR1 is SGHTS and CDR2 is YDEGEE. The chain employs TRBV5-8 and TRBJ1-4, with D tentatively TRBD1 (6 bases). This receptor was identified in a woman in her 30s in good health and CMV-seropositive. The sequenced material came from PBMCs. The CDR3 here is CASSLLGGDEKLFF. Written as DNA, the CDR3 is TGTGCCAGCAGCTTGTTAGGGGGAGACGAAAAACTGTTTTTT.